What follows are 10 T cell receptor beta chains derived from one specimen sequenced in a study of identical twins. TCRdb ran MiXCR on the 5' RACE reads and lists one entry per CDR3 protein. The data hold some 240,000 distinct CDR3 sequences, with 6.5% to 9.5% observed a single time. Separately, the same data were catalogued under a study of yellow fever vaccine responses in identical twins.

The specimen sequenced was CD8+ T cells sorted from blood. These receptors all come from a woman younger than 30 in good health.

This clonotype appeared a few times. The CDR3 sequence: CASSVIGGSETQYF. The CDR3 nucleotides read TGTGCCAGCAGCGTTATCGGAGGTAGCGAGACCCAGTACTTC. This sequence joins TRBV7-3 and TRBJ2-5, with a tentative D call TRBD2 (5 bases). V was trimmed by 5 bases and J by 5 bases, leaving 15 bases between them. The germline CDR1 and CDR2 sequences are SGHTA and FQGTGA. This CDR3 is built from 14 residues.

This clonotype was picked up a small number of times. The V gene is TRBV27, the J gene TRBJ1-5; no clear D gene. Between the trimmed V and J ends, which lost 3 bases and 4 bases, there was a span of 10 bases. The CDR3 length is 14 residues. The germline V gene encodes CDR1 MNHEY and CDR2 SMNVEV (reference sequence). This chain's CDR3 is CASSFSVKNQPQHF. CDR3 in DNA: TGTGCCAGCAGTTTTTCGGTGAAAAATCAGCCCCAGCATTTT.

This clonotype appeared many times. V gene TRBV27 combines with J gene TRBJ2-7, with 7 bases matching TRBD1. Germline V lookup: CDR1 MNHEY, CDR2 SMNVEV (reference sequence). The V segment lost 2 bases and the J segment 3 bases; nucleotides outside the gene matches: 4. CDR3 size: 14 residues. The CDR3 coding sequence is TGTGCCAGCAGTTTACGAGGACAGGTCTACGAGCAGTACTTC. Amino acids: CASSLRGQVYEQYF.

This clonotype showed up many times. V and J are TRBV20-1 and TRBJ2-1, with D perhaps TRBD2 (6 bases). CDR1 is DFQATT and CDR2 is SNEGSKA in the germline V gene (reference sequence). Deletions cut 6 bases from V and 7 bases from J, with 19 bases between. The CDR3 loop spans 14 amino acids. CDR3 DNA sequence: TGCAGTGCAAGGCCAAGGGGAGGCCCTAATGAGCAGTTCTTC. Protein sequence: CSARPRGGPNEQFF.

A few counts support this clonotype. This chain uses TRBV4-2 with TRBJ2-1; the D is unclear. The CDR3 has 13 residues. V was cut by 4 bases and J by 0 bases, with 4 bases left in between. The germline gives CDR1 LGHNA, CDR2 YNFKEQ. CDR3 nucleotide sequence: TGTGCCAGCAGCCGGACCTCCTACAATGAGCAGTTCTTC. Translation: CASSRTSYNEQFF.

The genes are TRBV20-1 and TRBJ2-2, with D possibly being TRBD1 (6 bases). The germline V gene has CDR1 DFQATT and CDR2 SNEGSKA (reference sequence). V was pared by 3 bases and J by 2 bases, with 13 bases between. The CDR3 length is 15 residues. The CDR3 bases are TGCAGTGCTAGGGGCCGGGACACTAACACCGGGGAGCTGTTTTTT. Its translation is CSARGRDTNTGELFF.

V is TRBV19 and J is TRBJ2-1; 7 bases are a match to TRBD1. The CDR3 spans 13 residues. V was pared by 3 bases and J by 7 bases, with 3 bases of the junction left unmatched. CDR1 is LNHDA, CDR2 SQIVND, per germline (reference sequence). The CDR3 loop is CASSMLQGNEQFF. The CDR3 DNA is TGTGCCAGTAGTATGCTACAGGGGAATGAGCAGTTCTTC.

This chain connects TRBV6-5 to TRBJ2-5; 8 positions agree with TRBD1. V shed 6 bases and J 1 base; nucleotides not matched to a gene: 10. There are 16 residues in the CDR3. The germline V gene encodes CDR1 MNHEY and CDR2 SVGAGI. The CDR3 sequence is CASSSSRQGPQETQYF. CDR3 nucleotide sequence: TGTGCCAGCAGCTCCTCTCGACAGGGGCCCCAAGAGACCCAGTACTTC.

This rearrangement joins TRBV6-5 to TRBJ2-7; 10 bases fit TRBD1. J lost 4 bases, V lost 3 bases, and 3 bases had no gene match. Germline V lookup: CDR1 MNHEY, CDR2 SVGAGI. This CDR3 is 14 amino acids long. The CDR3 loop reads CASSYRQGAYEQYF. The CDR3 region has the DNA TGTGCCAGCAGTTATAGACAGGGGGCTTACGAGCAGTACTTC.

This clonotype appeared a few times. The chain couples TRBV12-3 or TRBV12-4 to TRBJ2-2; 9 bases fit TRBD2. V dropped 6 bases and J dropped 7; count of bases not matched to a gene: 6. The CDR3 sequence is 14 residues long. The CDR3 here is CASSLAGILGELFF. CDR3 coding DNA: TGTGCCAGCAGCCTAGCGGGGATACTCGGGGAGCTGTTTTTT.